The 3 T cell receptor beta chains below were found in one sample sequenced in a study of blood T cell repertoires in COVID-19. This table comes from immunoSEQ multiplex PCR, and its TCRdb copy is limited to in-frame clones, with some not included. The sample consists of some 250,000 clones, 65% to 90% of them appearing once. Sequencing input: peripheral blood. These receptors were collected from a man aged 30 to 45 with active or convalescent COVID-19.

The chain is built from TRBV7-2 and TRBJ2-1; possibly TRBD2 for D (6 bases). The CDR3 extends over 15 amino acids. Germline V gene data show CDR1 as SGHTA and CDR2 as FQGNSA. The V end lost 7 bases, the J end lost 5 bases, and 18 bases lay between the germline ends. CDR3 sequence: CASNYWGVLNNEQFF. CDR3 DNA: TGTGCCAGCAACTATTGGGGGGTCCTAAACAATGAGCAGTTCTTC. The full variable domain, completed using reference TRBV7-2 and TRBJ2-1, is GAGVSQSPSNKVTEKGKDVELRCDPISGHTALYWYRQSLGQGLEFLIYFQGNSAPDKSGLPSDRFSAERTGGSVSTLTIQRTQQEDSAVYLCASNYWGVLNNEQFFGPGTRLTVL.

V usage is TRBV19 and J usage is TRBJ1-6, with 9 positions matching TRBD1. J was trimmed by 7 bases and V by 5 bases; bases with no gene match: 3. The CDR3 totals 14 residues. Germline V gene lookup returns CDR1 LNHDA and CDR2 SQIVND (reference sequence). The CDR3 here is CASSDDRGNSPLHF. The CDR3 coding sequence is TGTGCCAGTAGTGACGACAGGGGGAATTCACCCCTCCACTTT.

CDR3 residues: CASSPLDRGPGNEQFF. The CDR3 nucleotides are TGTGCCAGCTCACCACTGGACAGGGGACCGGGGAATGAGCAGTTCTTC. The chain combines TRBV18 with TRBJ2-1; 9 nucleotides agree with TRBD1. Germline CDR1 KGHSH, CDR2 LQKENI. CDR3 length: 16 residues. J was trimmed by 7 bases and V by 1 base; bases with no gene match: 8.